This T cell receptor beta chain was sequenced during a study of cytomegalovirus exposure and HLA in healthy donors. Trimming cost V 7 bases and J 7 bases; bases outside gene matches: 14. The germline CDR1 and CDR2 sequences are MDHEN and SYDVKM. This CDR3 is 16 amino acids long. The PCR was carried out with 60 Vbeta primers and 13 Jbeta primers. Sequencing was performed with immunoSEQ multiplex PCR; in TCRdb, only in-frame clones are kept and a portion is missing. The sample has around 110,000 clones; about 76% are singletons. Material: PBMCs. The chain is built from TRBV28 and TRBJ1-3; 9 bases agree with TRBD1. The TCR originated in a man in his thirties or forties in good health and CMV-seropositive. CDR3 sequence (DNA): TGTGCCAGCACCATGTTGTCCGGGACAGGGTGGAACACCATATATTTT. Its protein is CASTMLSGTGWNTIYF.